The next 9 T cell receptor beta chains were all read from a single sample in a study of CD8+ T cells in alopecia areata. As the sequencing template, cDNA was produced by extracting RNA and reverse transcribing it. Sequencing used immunoSEQ multiplex PCR; TCRdb keeps in-frame clones, though not all of them. The sample contains about 190,000 clones, about 60% of which appear only once. Noted treatment: oral pan-JAK inhibitor, 5-10 mg twice daily. The sample was CD8+ T cells sorted from blood, taken at week 24, from a patient treated with tofacitinib. The receptors were gathered from a human donor with alopecia areata.

V is TRBV28 and J is TRBJ1-2; D is ambiguous. V lost 2 bases and J 5 bases, leaving 15 bases between the germline ends. This CDR3 is 15 amino acids long. Germline values: CDR1 MDHEN, CDR2 SYDVKM. CDR3 in DNA: TGTGCCAGCAGTTTACCCGGGCAGAGTATATATGGCTACACCTTC. Its protein product is CASSLPGQSIYGYTF.

The gene calls are TRBV29-1 and TRBJ2-4; D may be TRBD1 or TRBD2 (5 bases each). V was pared by 6 bases and J by 5 bases, with 11 bases between. Germline V gene sequence: CDR1 SQVTM, CDR2 ANQGSEA. The CDR3 length is 12 residues. The CDR3 DNA is TGCAGCGTCCCGGGACGGGAAAACATTCAGTACTTC. As protein: CSVPGRENIQYF.

V usage is TRBV9 and J usage is TRBJ2-7; TRBD1 might be the D (6 bases). CDR1 and CDR2 from the germline V gene are SGDLS and YYNGEE. The V end lost 3 bases, the J end lost 5 bases, and 12 bases lay between the germline ends. CDR3 length: 13 residues. The CDR3 DNA is TGTGCCAGCAGCGGCCCACAGGGCCACGAGCAGTACTTC. Protein sequence: CASSGPQGHEQYF.

This clone was observed a handful of times. V is TRBV5-6 and J is TRBJ2-7; no firm D call. The CDR3 spans 14 residues. V dropped 1 base and J dropped 2 bases, with 10 bases sitting between them. The germline V gene encodes CDR1 SGHDT and CDR2 YYEEEE. The CDR3 DNA sequence: TGTGCCAGCAGCTTGAAGGCCAGCCCCTACGAGCAGTACTTC. This sequence encodes CASSLKASPYEQYF.

This chain links TRBV30 with TRBJ1-2; no reliable D call. The CDR3 spans 12 residues. V lost 5 bases and J lost 10, with 17 bases in between. Per the germline V gene, CDR1 is GTSNPN and CDR2 is SVGIG (reference sequence). CDR3 in DNA: TGTGCCTGGGATGAGACGGGCCCCTCCTACACCTTC. Translated: CAWDETGPSYTF.

V is TRBV7-9 and J is TRBJ2-1, with 7 bases that match TRBD2. Germline loops: CDR1 SEHNR, CDR2 FQNEAQ (reference sequence). The CDR3 consists of 17 residues. Trimming removed 1 base from V and 7 bases from J; junction bases left unmatched: 13. As DNA, the CDR3 is TGTGCCAGCAGCTTAGTAGGCGGGGGAGAAGGGTGGAATGAGCAGTTCTTC. Protein sequence: CASSLVGGGEGWNEQFF.

The V call is TRBV29-1, the J call TRBJ1-1, with D perhaps TRBD1 (5 bases). CDR1 is SQVTM, CDR2 ANQGSEA, per germline. CDR3 length: 14 residues. The V end was cut by 7 bases, the J end by 0 bases, with 15 bases between. The CDR3 protein is CSAVRGHVNTEAFF. The CDR3 DNA follows: TGCAGCGCCGTACGAGGACACGTGAACACTGAAGCTTTCTTT.

Worth noting for this clone: A junction end diverges from the germline sequence, so it may reflect a read error. The V and J genes are TRBV5-1 and TRBJ2-7; tentatively, D is TRBD2 (5 bases). CDR3 length: 13 residues. Germline loops: CDR1 SGHRS, CDR2 YFSETQ. CDR3 in DNA: TGCGCCAGCAGCTTGACTTTGCAAGACAAACGGGAATTC. It encodes CASSLTLQDKREF.

The chain carries TRBV7-9 and TRBJ2-7, with 10 bases that match TRBD1. V was clipped by 3 bases and J by 3 bases; unmatched bases: 14. CDR3 size: 18 residues. The germline V gene encodes CDR1 SEHNR and CDR2 FQNEAQ (reference sequence). This CDR3 reads CASSFQGVGTGAVYEQYF. The DNA for the CDR3 is TGTGCCAGCAGCTTCCAGGGGGTAGGGACAGGGGCCGTCTACGAGCAGTACTTC.